This T cell receptor beta chain was profiled in a study of cytomegalovirus exposure and HLA in healthy donors. Study-wide context: The same platform as the roughly 630 first-cohort repertoires was used for the 110 or so validation repertoires, a later analysis reported. Study findings and constraints: Altogether, about 160 TCR beta chains were recorded as cytomegalovirus-associated. Accounts indicate the classifier identified cytomegalovirus status with strong specificity and sensitivity. A few CMV-associated chains were confirmed in vitro to be specific for CMV antigens.

Comment on this clone: What it recognizes is unknown.

Produced via immunoSEQ multiplex PCR; TCRdb's table is partial and in-frame only. The sample lists some 130,000 clones, just under 85% seen once, with 25% to 30% in the top ten. The clonotype was recovered from a man younger than 45 in good health and CMV-seropositive. Sequenced input: PBMCs.

CDR3 nucleotide sequence: TGTGCCAGCAGAGATCCAGGGGGTCGGGAGACCCAGTACTTC. Translation gives CASRDPGGRETQYF. V and J are TRBV6-6 and TRBJ2-5; 7 positions agree with TRBD1. Germline V gene lookup returns CDR1 MNHNY and CDR2 SVGAGI (reference sequence). The CDR3 has 14 residues. V lost 6 bases, J lost 5 bases, and 9 bases stayed unmatched.